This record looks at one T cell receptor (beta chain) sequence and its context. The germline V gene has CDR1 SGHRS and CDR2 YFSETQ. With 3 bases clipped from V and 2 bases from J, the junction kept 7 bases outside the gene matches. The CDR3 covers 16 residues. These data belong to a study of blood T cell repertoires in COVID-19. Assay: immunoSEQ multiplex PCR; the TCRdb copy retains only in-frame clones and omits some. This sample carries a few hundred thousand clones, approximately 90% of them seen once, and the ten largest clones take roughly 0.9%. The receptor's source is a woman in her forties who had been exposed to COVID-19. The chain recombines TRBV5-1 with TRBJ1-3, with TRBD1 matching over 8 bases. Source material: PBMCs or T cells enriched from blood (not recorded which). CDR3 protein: CASSSLTGAAGNTIYF. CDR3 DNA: TGCGCCAGCAGCTCCCTGACAGGGGCTGCTGGAAACACCATATATTTT. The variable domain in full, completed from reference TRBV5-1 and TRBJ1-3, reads KAGVTQTPRYLIKTRGQQVTLSCSPISGHRSVSWYQQTPGQGLQFLFEYFSETQRNKGNFPGRFSGRQFSNSRSEMNVSTLELGDSALYLCASSSLTGAAGNTIYFGEGSWLTVV.